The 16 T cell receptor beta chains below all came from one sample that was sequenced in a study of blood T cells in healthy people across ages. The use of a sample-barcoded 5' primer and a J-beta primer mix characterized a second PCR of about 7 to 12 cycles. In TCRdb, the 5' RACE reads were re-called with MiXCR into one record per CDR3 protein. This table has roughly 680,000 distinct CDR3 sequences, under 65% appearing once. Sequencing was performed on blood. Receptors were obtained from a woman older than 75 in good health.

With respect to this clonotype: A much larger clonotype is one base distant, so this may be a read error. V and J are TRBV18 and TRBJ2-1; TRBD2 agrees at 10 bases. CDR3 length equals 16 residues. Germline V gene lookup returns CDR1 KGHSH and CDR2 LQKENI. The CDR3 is CTSSRGLAARYNEQFF. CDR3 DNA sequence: TGTACCAGCTCACGAGGACTAGCGGCGAGGTACAATGAGCAGTTCTTC.

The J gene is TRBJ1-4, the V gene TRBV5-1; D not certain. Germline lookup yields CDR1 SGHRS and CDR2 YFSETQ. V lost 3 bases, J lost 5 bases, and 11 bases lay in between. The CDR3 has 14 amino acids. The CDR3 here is CASSSGVLNEKLFF. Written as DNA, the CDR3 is TGCGCCAGCAGCTCTGGGGTTTTAAATGAAAAACTGTTTTTT.

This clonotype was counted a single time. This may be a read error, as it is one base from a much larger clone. The CDR3 nucleotides read TGTGCCATCAGTTTACAGGGGGATGGCTACACCTTC. Protein product: CAISLQGDGYTF. The V and J genes are TRBV28 and TRBJ1-2, with TRBD1 matching 8 bases. The CDR3 extends over 12 amino acids. CDR1 is MDHEN and CDR2 is SYDVKM in the germline V gene.

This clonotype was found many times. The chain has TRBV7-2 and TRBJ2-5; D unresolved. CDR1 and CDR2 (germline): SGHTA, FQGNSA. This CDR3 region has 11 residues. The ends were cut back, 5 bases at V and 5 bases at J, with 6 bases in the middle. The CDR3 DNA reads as TGTGCCAGCAGCCTTAAGGAGACCCAGTACTTC. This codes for CASSLKETQYF.

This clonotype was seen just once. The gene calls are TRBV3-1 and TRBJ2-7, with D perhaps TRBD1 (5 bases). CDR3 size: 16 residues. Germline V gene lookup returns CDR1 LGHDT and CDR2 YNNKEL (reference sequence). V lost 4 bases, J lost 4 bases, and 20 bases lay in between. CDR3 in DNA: TGTGCCAGCAGCCCGTCGGTCAGGGAAGGTTCTTACGAGCAGTACTTC. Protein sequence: CASSPSVREGSYEQYF.

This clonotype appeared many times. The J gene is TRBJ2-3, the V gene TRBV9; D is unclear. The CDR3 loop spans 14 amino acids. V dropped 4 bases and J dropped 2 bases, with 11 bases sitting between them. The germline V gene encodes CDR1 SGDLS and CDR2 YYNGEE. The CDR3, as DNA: TGTGCCAGCAGCCCAGACCGATCCACAGATACGCAGTATTTT. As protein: CASSPDRSTDTQYF. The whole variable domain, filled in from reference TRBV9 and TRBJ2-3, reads DSGVTQTPKHLITATGQRVTLRCSPRSGDLSVYWYQQSLDQGLQFLIQYYNGEERAKGNILERFSAQQFPDLHSELNLSSLELGDSALYFCASSPDRSTDTQYFGPGTRLTVL.

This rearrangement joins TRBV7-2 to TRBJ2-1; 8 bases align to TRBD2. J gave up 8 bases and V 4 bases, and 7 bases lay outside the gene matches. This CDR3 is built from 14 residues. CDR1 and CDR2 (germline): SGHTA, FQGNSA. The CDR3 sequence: CASSSRTSSDEQFF. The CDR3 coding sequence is TGTGCCAGCAGCTCCCGGACTAGCAGCGATGAGCAGTTCTTC.

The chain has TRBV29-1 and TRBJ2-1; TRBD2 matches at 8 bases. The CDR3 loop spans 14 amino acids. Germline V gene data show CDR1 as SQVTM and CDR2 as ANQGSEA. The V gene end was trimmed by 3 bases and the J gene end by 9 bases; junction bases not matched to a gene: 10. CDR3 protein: CSVEGLVKSGEQFF. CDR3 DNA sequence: TGCAGCGTTGAGGGACTAGTTAAGTCGGGTGAGCAGTTCTTC.

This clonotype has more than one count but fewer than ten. The DNA for the CDR3 is TGCAGCGTTGTTTCCGGGACAGGGCAGACTGAAGCTTTCTTT. Its translation: CSVVSGTGQTEAFF. The V gene is TRBV29-1, the J gene TRBJ1-1; 9 nucleotides agree with TRBD1. The CDR3 is 14 residues long. J gave up 5 bases and V 4 bases, and 8 bases lay outside the gene matches. Germline CDR1 is SQVTM and CDR2 is ANQGSEA.

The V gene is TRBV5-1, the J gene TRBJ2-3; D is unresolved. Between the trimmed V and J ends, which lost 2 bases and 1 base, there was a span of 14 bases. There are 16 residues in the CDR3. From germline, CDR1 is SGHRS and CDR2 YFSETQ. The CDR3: CASSFGLIRGTDTQYF. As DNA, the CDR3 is TGCGCCAGCAGCTTTGGGCTGATTAGGGGCACAGATACGCAGTATTTT.

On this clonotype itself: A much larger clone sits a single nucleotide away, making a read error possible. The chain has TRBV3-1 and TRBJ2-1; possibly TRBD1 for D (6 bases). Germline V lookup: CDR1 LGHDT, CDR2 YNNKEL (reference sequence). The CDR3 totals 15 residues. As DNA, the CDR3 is TGTGCCTGCAGCCAAGATAGCAGGGGAAACAATGAGCAGTTCTTC. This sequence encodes CACSQDSRGNNEQFF.

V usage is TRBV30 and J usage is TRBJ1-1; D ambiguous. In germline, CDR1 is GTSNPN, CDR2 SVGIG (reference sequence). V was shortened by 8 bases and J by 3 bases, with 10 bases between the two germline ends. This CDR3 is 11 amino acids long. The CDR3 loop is CATTWDTEAFF. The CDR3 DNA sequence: TGTGCCACCACGTGGGACACTGAAGCTTTCTTT.

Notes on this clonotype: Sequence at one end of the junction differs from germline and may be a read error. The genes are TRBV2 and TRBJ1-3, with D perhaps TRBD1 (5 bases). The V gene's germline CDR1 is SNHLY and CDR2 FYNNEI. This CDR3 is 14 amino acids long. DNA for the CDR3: TGCGCCAGCCGAGGGGAGCCATCTGGAAACACCATATATTTT. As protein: CASRGEPSGNTIYF.

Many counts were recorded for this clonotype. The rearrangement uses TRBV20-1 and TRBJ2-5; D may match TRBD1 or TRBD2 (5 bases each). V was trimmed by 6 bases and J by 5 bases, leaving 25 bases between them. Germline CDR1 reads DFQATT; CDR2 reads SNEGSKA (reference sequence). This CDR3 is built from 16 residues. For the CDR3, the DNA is TGCAGTGCCGGAAATTGGCGGGCAGGGCATAGGGAGACCCAGTACTTC. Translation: CSAGNWRAGHRETQYF.

CDR3 in amino acids: CAISDGTRGNEQFF. The DNA for the CDR3 is TGTGCCATCAGTGACGGGACTAGGGGAAATGAGCAGTTCTTC. The chain recombines TRBV10-3 with TRBJ2-1; 8 bases agree with TRBD2. Trimming cost V 3 bases and J 7 bases; bases outside gene matches: 5. The germline V gene encodes CDR1 ENHRY and CDR2 SYGVKD. The CDR3 has 14 amino acids.

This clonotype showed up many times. The CDR3 protein is CASSSGLAASSTDTQYF. The CDR3 DNA sequence: TGCGCCAGCAGCTCGGGACTAGCAGCATCCAGCACAGATACGCAGTATTTT. J is TRBJ2-3 and V is TRBV5-1; TRBD2 aligns across 9 bases. The J segment lost 0 bases and the V segment lost 3 bases, leaving 8 bases of the junction unmatched. There are 17 residues in the CDR3. Germline V gene lookup returns CDR1 SGHRS and CDR2 YFSETQ.